The rows below give T cell receptor beta chains drawn from one sample of a study of beta chain features in type 1 diabetes. Sequencing was performed with immunoSEQ multiplex PCR; in TCRdb, only in-frame clones are kept and a portion is missing. The repertoire holds a few hundred thousand clones, with roughly 16% as singletons. What was sequenced was naive CD4+ T cells from blood. The receptor source for this set is a woman between 18 and 30 years old in good health. Both conserved end residues are part of each CDR3. Each record gives: V gene, J gene, CDR3 protein.

TRBV30	TRBJ2-1	CAWTLTGALGEQFF
TRBV25-1	TRBJ2-1	CASSEWSPAGLYYNEQFF
TRBV16	TRBJ2-7	CASSQHARTYEQYF
TRBV28	TRBJ2-7	CASSSPDRSLLEQYF
TRBV19	TRBJ2-3	CASSSLLADRTDTQYF
TRBV15	TRBJ1-1	CATSRDKGINTEAFF
TRBV5-1	TRBJ2-7	CASPSRTGNPYEQYF
TRBV11-2	TRBJ2-7	CASSSTGAYSEQYF
TRBV7-9	TRBJ2-1	CASSLLGDNEQFF
TRBV18	TRBJ2-1	CASSRDRSNNEQFF